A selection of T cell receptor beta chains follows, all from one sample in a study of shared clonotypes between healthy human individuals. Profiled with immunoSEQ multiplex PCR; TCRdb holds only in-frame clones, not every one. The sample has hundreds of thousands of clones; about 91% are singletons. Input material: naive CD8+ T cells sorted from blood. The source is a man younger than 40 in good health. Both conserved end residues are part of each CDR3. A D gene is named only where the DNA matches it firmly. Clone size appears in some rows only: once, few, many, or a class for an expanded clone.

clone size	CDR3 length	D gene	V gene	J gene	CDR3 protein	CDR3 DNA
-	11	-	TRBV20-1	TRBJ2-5	CSARDSRAQYF	TGCAGTGCTAGAGATTCCAGGGCCCAGTACTTC
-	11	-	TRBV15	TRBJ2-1	CATRDLNEQFF	TGTGCCACAAGGGACCTAAATGAGCAGTTCTTC
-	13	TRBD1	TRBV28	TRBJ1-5	CASSFTGAQPQHF	TGTGCCAGCAGTTTCACAGGGGCTCAGCCCCAGCATTTT
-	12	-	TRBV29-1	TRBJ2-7	CSEFAGSYEQYF	TGCAGCGAATTTGCAGGGTCTTACGAGCAGTACTTC
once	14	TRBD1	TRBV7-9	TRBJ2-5	CASSRTGTPETQYF	TGTGCCAGCAGCAGGACAGGGACACCAGAGACCCAGTACTTC
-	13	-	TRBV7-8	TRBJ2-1	CASSIGTSNEQFF	TGTGCCAGCAGCATCGGGACTTCCAATGAGCAGTTCTTC
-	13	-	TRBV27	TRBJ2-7	CASTNRPAYEQYF	TGTGCCAGCACCAACAGGCCGGCCTACGAGCAGTACTTC
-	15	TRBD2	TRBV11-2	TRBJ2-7	CASSLELAPSYEQYF	TGTGCCAGCAGCTTAGAACTAGCGCCTAGCTACGAGCAGTACTTC
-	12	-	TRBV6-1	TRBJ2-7	CASSVKGTEQYF	TGTGCCAGCAGTGTAAAGGGTACCGAGCAGTACTTC
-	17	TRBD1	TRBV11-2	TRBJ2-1	CASSLGLYFDRAAEQFF	TGTGCCAGCAGCTTAGGACTCTACTTCGACAGGGCGGCTGAGCAGTTCTTC
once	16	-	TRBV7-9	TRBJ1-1	CASSLESPGVNTEAFF	TGTGCCAGCAGCTTAGAATCCCCAGGGGTGAACACTGAAGCTTTCTTT
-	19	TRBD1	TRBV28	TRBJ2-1	CASIGGVSPLSQYRNEQFF	TGTGCCAGCATAGGGGGCGTCTCCCCCCTCTCGCAATACAGGAATGAGCAGTTCTTC
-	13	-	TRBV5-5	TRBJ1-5	CASSLTWGQPQHF	TGTGCCAGCAGCTTGACTTGGGGTCAGCCCCAGCATTTT
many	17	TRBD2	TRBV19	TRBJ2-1	CASSIDLGRPNYNEQFF	TGTGCCAGTAGTATAGATCTCGGGAGGCCCAATTACAATGAGCAGTTCTTC
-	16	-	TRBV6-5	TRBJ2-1	CASSNWAQSSYNEQFF	TGTGCCAGCAGTAACTGGGCCCAAAGCTCCTACAATGAGCAGTTCTTC
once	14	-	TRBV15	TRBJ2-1	CATSSPYGYNEQFF	TGTGCCACCAGCAGCCCCTACGGATACAATGAGCAGTTCTTC
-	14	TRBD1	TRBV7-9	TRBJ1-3	CAASGDRGVDTIYF	TGTGCCGCCAGTGGGGACAGGGGTGTCGACACCATATATTTT
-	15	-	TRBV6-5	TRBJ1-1	CASSYTSAMNTEAFF	TGTGCCAGCAGTTACACTTCGGCCATGAACACTGAAGCTTTCTTT
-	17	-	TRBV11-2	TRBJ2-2	CASSSLWGRGSTGELFF	TGTGCCAGCAGCTCCCTATGGGGGAGAGGAAGCACCGGGGAGCTGTTTTTT
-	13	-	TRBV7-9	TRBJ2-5	CASEKGMAETQYF	TGTGCCAGCGAAAAGGGGATGGCGGAGACCCAGTACTTC
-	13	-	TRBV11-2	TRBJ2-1	CASSLGTRARQFF	TGTGCCAGCAGCTTAGGAACGCGTGCAAGACAGTTCTTC
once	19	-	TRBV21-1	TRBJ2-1	CASMLIGTSGSSGDNEQFF	TGTGCCAGCATGCTGATCGGGACTAGCGGGAGTTCTGGAGACAATGAGCAGTTCTTC
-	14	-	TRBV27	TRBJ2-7	CASSPGRNGHEQYF	TGTGCCAGCAGTCCCGGACGAAACGGCCACGAGCAGTACTTC
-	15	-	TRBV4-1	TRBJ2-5	CASSQDLPQGETQYF	TGCGCCAGCAGCCAAGATCTTCCGCAGGGGGAGACCCAGTACTTC
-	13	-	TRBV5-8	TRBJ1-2	CASSWGSGYGYTF	TGTGCCAGCAGCTGGGGCAGCGGCTATGGCTACACCTTC
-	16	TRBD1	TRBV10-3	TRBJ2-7	CAIRETGQGSFYEQYF	TGTGCCATCAGAGAAACGGGACAGGGGTCCTTCTACGAGCAGTACTTC
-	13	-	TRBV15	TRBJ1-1	CATSRRADTEAFF	TGTGCCACCAGCAGGCGAGCAGACACTGAAGCTTTCTTT
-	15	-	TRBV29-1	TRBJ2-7	CSVEGSAQGRYEQYF	TGCAGCGTTGAAGGTTCGGCGCAGGGGCGCTACGAGCAGTACTTC
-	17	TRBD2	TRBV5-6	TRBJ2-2	CASSLAAGGFRTGELFF	TGTGCCAGCAGCTTGGCTGCGGGAGGTTTCCGCACCGGGGAGCTGTTTTTT
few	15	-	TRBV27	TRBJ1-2	CASSLSVELIYGYTF	TGTGCCAGCAGTTTATCGGTAGAACTGATCTATGGCTACACCTTC
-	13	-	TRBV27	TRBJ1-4	CASSLGLNEKLFF	TGTGCCAGCAGTTTAGGGCTAAATGAAAAACTGTTTTTT
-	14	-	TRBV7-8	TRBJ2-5	CASSTRRGQETQYF	TGTGCCAGCAGCACAAGACGAGGGCAGGAGACCCAGTACTTC
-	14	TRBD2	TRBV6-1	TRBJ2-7	CASSEAPGGYEQYF	TGTGCCAGCAGTGAAGCTCCGGGGGGCTACGAGCAGTACTTC
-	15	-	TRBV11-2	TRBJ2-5	CASMNPAGARETQYF	TGTGCCAGCATGAACCCAGCAGGGGCTAGAGAGACCCAGTACTTC
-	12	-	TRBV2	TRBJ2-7	CASSGLTYEQYF	TGTGCCAGCAGTGGGCTGACCTACGAGCAGTACTTC
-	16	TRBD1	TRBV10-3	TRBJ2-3	CAISDPGTGSTDTQYF	TGTGCCATCAGTGACCCTGGGACAGGCAGCACAGATACGCAGTATTTT
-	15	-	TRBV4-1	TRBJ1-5	CASSQDGVGNQPQHF	TGCGCCAGCAGCCAAGACGGGGTTGGTAATCAGCCCCAGCATTTT
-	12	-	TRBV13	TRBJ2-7	CASSFSSYEQYF	TGTGCCAGCAGCTTTTCCTCCTACGAGCAGTACTTC
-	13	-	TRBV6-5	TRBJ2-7	CASGYGTLYEQYF	TGTGCCAGCGGGTATGGGACTCTTTACGAGCAGTACTTC
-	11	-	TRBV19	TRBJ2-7	CASSIGYEQYF	TGTGCCAGTAGTATTGGATACGAGCAGTACTTC
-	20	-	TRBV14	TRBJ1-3	CASSQVFTDEYPISGNTIYF	TGTGCCAGCAGCCAGGTTTTCACGGATGAATATCCGATCTCTGGAAACACCATATATTTT
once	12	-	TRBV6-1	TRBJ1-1	CASSHRTDEAFF	TGTGCCAGCAGTCATAGGACAGATGAAGCTTTCTTT
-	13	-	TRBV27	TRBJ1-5	CASSFSRAGPPHF	TGTGCCAGCAGTTTTTCCAGGGCGGGTCCGCCGCATTTT
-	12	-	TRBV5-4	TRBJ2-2	CASSSDSGELFF	TGTGCCAGCAGCTCGGACAGCGGGGAGCTGTTTTTT
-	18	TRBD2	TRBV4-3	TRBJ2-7	CASSQYPPTSGMTYEQYF	TGCGCCAGCAGCCAATACCCCCCAACTAGCGGAATGACCTACGAGCAGTACTTC
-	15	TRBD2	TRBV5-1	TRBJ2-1	CASSPTSGRHNEQFF	TGCGCCAGCAGCCCTACTAGCGGGAGACACAATGAGCAGTTCTTC
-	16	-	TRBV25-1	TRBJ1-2	CASSARGQRLFSGYTF	TGTGCCAGCAGTGCGCGCGGACAGAGATTGTTTAGTGGCTACACCTTC
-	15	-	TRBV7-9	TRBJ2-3	CASTPPGVSTDTQYF	TGTGCCAGCACCCCTCCCGGGGTTAGCACAGATACGCAGTATTTT
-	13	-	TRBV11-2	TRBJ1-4	CASSRTPNEKLFF	TGTGCCAGCAGCCGGACCCCAAATGAAAAACTGTTTTTT
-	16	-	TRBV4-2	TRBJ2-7	CASSQYLGGAAYEQYF	TGTGCCAGCAGCCAATATCTCGGGGGCGCAGCCTACGAGCAGTACTTC
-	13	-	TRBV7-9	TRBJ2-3	CARPPSRADTQYF	TGTGCCAGACCCCCTAGCAGGGCAGATACGCAGTATTTT
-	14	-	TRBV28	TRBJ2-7	CASSPTPPYNEQYF	TGTGCCAGCAGTCCCACCCCCCCGTACAACGAGCAGTACTTC
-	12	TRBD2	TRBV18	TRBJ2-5	CATQRGMETQYF	TGTGCCACCCAGCGGGGGATGGAGACCCAGTACTTC
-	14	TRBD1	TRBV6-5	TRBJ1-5	CASSYGGTGQPQHF	TGTGCCAGCAGTTACGGGGGGACAGGCCAGCCCCAGCATTTT
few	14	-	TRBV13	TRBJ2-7	CASSPGLSTYEQYF	TGTGCCAGCAGCCCGGGACTGTCTACCTACGAGCAGTACTTC